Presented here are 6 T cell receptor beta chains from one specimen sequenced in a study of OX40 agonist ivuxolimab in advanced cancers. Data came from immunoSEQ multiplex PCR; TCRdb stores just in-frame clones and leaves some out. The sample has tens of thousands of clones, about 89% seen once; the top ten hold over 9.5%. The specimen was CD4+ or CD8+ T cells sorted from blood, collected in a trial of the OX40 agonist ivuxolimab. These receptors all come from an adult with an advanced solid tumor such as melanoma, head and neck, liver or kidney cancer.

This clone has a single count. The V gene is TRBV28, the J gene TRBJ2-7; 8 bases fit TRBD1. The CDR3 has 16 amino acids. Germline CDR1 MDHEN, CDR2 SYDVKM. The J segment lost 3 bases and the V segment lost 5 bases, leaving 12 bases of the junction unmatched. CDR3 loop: CASSLGAGGSHYEQYF. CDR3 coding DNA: TGTGCCAGCAGTCTCGGGGCAGGGGGCTCCCACTACGAGCAGTACTTC.

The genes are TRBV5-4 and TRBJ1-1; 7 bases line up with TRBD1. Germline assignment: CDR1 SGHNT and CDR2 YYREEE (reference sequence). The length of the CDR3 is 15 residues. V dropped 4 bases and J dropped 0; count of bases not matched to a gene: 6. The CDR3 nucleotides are TGTGCCAGCAGCCAATCGACAGGGTTGAACACTGAAGCTTTCTTT. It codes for CASSQSTGLNTEAFF.

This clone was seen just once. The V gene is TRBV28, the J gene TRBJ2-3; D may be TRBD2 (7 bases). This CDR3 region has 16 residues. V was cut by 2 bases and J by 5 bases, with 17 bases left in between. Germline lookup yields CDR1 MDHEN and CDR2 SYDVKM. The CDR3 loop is CASSLRWGGLRDTQYF. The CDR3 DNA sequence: TGTGCCAGCAGTTTAAGGTGGGGGGGGCTAAGAGATACGCAGTATTTT. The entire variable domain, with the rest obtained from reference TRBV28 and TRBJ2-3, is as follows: DVKVTQSSRYLVKRTGEKVFLECVQDMDHENMFWYRQDPGLGLRLIYFSYDVKMKEKGDIPEGYSVSREKKERFSLILESASTNQTSMYLCASSLRWGGLRDTQYFGPGTRLTVL.

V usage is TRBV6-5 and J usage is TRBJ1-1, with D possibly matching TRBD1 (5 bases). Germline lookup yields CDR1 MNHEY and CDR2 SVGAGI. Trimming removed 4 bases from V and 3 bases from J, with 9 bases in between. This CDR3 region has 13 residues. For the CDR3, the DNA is TGTGCCAGCAGTTTCAGGGAGCACACTGAAGCTTTCTTT. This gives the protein CASSFREHTEAFF.

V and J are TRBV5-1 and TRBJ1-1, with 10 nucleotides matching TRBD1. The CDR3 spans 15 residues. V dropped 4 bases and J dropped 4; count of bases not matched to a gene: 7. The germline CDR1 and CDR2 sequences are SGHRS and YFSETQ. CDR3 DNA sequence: TGCGCCAGCAGCGGATTCGGACAGGGGGGCACTGAAGCTTTCTTT. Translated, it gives CASSGFGQGGTEAFF.

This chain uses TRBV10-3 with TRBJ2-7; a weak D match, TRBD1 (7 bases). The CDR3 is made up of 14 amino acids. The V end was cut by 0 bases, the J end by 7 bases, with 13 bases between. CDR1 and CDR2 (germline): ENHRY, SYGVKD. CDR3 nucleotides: TGTGCCATCAGTGAGTCGAGGCAGGGGGGAGAGCAGTACTTC. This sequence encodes CAISESRQGGEQYF.